The subject of this entry is one TCR beta chain. The target antigen is unknown. These data originate in a study of OX40 agonist ivuxolimab in advanced cancers. Overall study context: Partial responses occurred in three patients (one hepatocellular carcinoma, two cutaneous melanoma). General study results and limits: Partial responders treated at 0.1-3.0 mg/kg exhibited clonal expansion among the lowest measured.

Blood got drawn at baseline, again on cycle 4 day 1, and then on cycle 7 day 1. TCRdb keeps only in-frame clones here, not all; method: immunoSEQ multiplex PCR. The sample has about 50,000 clones; roughly nine tenths are singletons. The source was CD4+ or CD8+ T cells sorted from blood, collected in a trial of the OX40 agonist ivuxolimab. This sequence originates from an adult with an advanced solid tumor such as melanoma, head and neck, liver or kidney cancer.

This CDR3 reads CASSIPGSGELFF. CDR3 coding DNA: TGTGCCAGTAGTATCCCGGGGTCCGGGGAGCTGTTTTTT. The chain recombines TRBV19 with TRBJ2-2, with D possibly matching TRBD2 (5 bases). This CDR3 is built from 13 residues. V shed 3 bases and J shed 6 bases, with 8 bases lying between them. CDR1 is LNHDA and CDR2 is SQIVND in the germline V gene (reference sequence).